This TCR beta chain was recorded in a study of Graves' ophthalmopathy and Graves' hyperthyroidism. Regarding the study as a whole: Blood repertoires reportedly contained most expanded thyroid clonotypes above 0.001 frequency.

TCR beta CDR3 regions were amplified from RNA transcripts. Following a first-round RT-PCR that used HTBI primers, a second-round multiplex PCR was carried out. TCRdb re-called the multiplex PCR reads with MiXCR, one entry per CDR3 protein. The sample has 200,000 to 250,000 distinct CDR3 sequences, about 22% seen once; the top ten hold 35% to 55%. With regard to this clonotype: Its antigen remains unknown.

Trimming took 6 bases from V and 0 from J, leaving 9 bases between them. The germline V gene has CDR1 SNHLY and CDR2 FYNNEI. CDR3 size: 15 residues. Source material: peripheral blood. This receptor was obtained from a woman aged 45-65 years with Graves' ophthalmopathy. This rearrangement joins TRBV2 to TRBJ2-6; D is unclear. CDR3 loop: CASSFNPSGANVLTF. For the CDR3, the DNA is TGTGCCAGCAGCTTTAACCCCTCTGGGGCCAACGTCCTGACTTTC.